These 3 T cell receptor beta chains share one sample of origin, sequenced in a study of radiation and T cells in renal cell carcinoma (dated by TCRdb to 2019 to 2021). The intended sense of this specimen's time point label: blood 2 weeks post-SBRT. Interpreted using the paper, the treatment or condition label stands for: 15 Gy SBRT to primary tumor, nephrectomy 4 weeks later. The library was prepared using the immunoSEQ multiplex PCR assay. As stored in TCRdb, this immuneACCESS dataset retains in-frame rearrangements with V and J assigned. A fraction of the clones does not appear; measured against another copy, unresolved V genes explain less than half of the discrepancy, and the remainder lacks a known reason. In this sample the table shows about 58,000 clones, just over 75% of which occur a single time. The ten largest make up roughly 7% of the sample. The material was blood, obtained from a patient whose treatment included radiotherapy and nephrectomy. The receptors were sampled from a man aged 60 to 75 with renal cell carcinoma.

The genes are TRBV19 and TRBJ1-2; D is uncertain. The V gene lost 10 bases and the J gene lost 8 bases, with 26 bases spanning the gap. The length of the CDR3 is 15 residues. Germline CDR1 is LNHDA and CDR2 is SQIVND (reference sequence). The CDR3 region is CAISEDPSQVEGYTF. CDR3 in DNA: TGTGCCATCTCGGAGGACCCCTCGCAAGTGGAAGGCTACACCTTC.

In DNA form, the CDR3 reads TGTGCCAGCAGCCCACCGGGTGCCAACTATGGCTACACCTTC. Amino acid sequence: CASSPPGANYGYTF. The chain combines TRBV21-1 with TRBJ1-2. TRBV21-1 is a known pseudogene. The CDR3 covers 14 residues.

The rearrangement uses TRBV10-2 and TRBJ1-2; a weak D match, TRBD1 (5 bases). Germline CDR1 WSHSY, CDR2 SAAADI. The CDR3 has 14 amino acids. The V and J ends lost 3 bases and 3 bases respectively, with 11 bases between them. In nucleotides, the CDR3 is TGCGCCAGCAGTGAAACTCAGGGATACTATGGCTACACCTTC. It translates to CASSETQGYYGYTF.